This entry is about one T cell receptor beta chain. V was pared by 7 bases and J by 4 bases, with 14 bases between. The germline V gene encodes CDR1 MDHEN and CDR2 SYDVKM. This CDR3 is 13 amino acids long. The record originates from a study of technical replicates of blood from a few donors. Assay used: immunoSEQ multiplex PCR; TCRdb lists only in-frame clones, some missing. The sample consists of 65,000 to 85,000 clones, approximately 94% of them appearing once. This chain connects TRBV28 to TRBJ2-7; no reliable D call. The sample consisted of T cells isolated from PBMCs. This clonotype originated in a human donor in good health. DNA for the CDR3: TGTGCCAGCACTCCACCCAGTGGTTACGAGCAGTACTTC. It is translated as CASTPPSGYEQYF.